The rows below give T cell receptor beta chains drawn from one sample of a study of identical twins. TCRdb ran MiXCR on the 5' RACE reads and lists one entry per CDR3 protein. Here the sample spans around 510,000 distinct CDR3 sequences, 14% being singletons. The data also belong to a second study, concerning yellow fever vaccine responses in identical twins.

The sample consisted of CD4+ T cells sorted from blood. Receptor source: a woman aged 18-29 years in good health. Both conserved end residues are part of each CDR3. The D gene is left open where the match is weak. Clone sizes are given selectively: once, few, many, or a class where the clone is expanded.

-	-	TRBJ2-7	TRBV5-5	CASSPGVGQFAYEQYF	TGTGCCAGCAGCCCGGGGGTGGGGCAGTTTGCCTACGAGCAGTACTTC
-	-	TRBJ2-2	TRBV7-2	CASSLRTHGELFF	TGTGCCAGCAGCCTTCGGACACACGGGGAGCTGTTTTTT
-	-	TRBJ2-3	TRBV20-1	CSALPAPNADTQYF	TGCAGTGCTCTCCCAGCCCCCAATGCAGATACGCAGTATTTT
few	-	TRBJ2-2	TRBV27	CASRGSGRGLAGELFF	TGTGCCAGCAGGGGATCGGGCAGGGGATTGGCCGGGGAGCTGTTTTTT
many	-	TRBJ2-1	TRBV29-1	CSVEDRLLRHEQFF	TGCAGCGTTGAGGACCGACTGCTTCGGCATGAGCAGTTCTTC
-	TRBD2	TRBJ2-3	TRBV7-9	CASSSQRGSTDTQYF	TGTGCCAGCAGCTCCCAGCGGGGGAGCACAGATACGCAGTATTTT
few	TRBD1	TRBJ2-5	TRBV5-1	CASSLVAGTGLVETQYF	TGCGCCAGCAGCTTGGTCGCCGGGACAGGGTTGGTTGAGACCCAGTACTTC
-	-	TRBJ2-3	TRBV4-1	CASSQDRDPGRYTDTQYF	TGCGCCAGCAGCCAAGATCGAGATCCGGGACGGTACACAGATACGCAGTATTTT
few	TRBD2	TRBJ2-2	TRBV25-1	CASSERGVPNTGELFF	TGTGCCAGCAGTGAACGGGGGGTCCCGAACACCGGGGAGCTGTTTTTT
many	-	TRBJ2-1	TRBV4-2	CASSQGRGVAGDNEQFF	TGTGCCAGCAGCCAAGGGAGAGGAGTGGCGGGCGACAATGAGCAGTTCTTC
-	-	TRBJ2-5	TRBV11-2	CASSPEKETQYF	TGTGCCAGCAGCCCAGAAAAAGAGACCCAGTACTTC
-	TRBD2	TRBJ2-1	TRBV24-1	CATSDAGGRRGHEQFF	TGTGCCACCAGTGATGCGGGGGGTCGAAGGGGCCATGAGCAGTTCTTC
-	-	TRBJ2-5	TRBV7-6	CASSSDHVTQYF	TGTGCCAGCAGCTCCGACCATGTGACCCAGTACTTC
-	-	TRBJ2-1	TRBV28	CASSHPGGHNEQFF	TGTGCCAGCAGTCACCCCGGGGGTCACAATGAGCAGTTCTTC
-	TRBD2	TRBJ2-3	TRBV18	CASSPQVLAGATDTQYF	TGTGCCAGCTCACCACAGGTCCTAGCGGGCGCCACAGATACGCAGTATTTT
-	TRBD2	TRBJ2-3	TRBV7-2	CASSPQRGAPRTQYF	TGTGCCAGCAGCCCGCAGCGGGGGGCTCCACGTACGCAGTATTTT
few	-	TRBJ1-1	TRBV10-3	CAISLDGTEAFF	TGTGCCATCAGCCTAGACGGCACTGAAGCTTTCTTT
few	TRBD2	TRBJ2-3	TRBV6-1	CASRAPAGVTDTQYF	TGTGCCAGCAGAGCCCCAGCGGGGGTCACAGATACGCAGTATTTT
-	TRBD2	TRBJ2-7	TRBV5-1	CASSSSIGGSAYEQYF	TGCGCCAGCAGCTCCTCCATAGGCGGGAGCGCCTACGAGCAGTACTTC
-	-	TRBJ2-3	TRBV15	CATSRDLASGQYF	TGTGCCACCAGCAGGGACTTAGCAAGTGGGCAGTATTTT
-	-	TRBJ2-7	TRBV2	CASSVQGRTYEQYF	TGTGCCAGCAGTGTCCAGGGGCGAACCTACGAGCAGTACTTC
-	-	TRBJ1-3	TRBV28	CASSGGSSGNTIYF	TGTGCCAGCAGTGGGGGAAGCTCTGGAAACACCATATATTTT
few	TRBD2	TRBJ2-7	TRBV20-1	CSAPQPGLAGGYPSYEQYF	TGCAGTGCTCCCCAACCGGGACTAGCGGGAGGATACCCGTCCTACGAGCAGTACTTC
few	TRBD1	TRBJ2-5	TRBV24-1	CATSDLGTAPPTQYF	TGTGCCACCAGTGACCTCGGGACAGCCCCCCCGACCCAGTACTTC
-	-	TRBJ2-7	TRBV7-2	CASSPLRGGTYEQYF	TGTGCCAGCAGCCCCCTGAGGGGGGGAACCTACGAGCAGTACTTC